This T cell receptor beta chain was identified in a study of beta chain features in type 1 diabetes. Reverse transcribing all isolated RNA meant expressed TCRB transcripts were sequenced. TCRdb keeps only in-frame clones here, not all; method: immunoSEQ multiplex PCR. The table includes 900,000 or so clones, roughly a sixth detected once. Germline-derived CDR1 and CDR2 are LGHNA and YNFKEQ. The length of the CDR3 is 15 residues. V lost 0 bases and J lost 2, with 10 bases in between. The sequenced sample was naive CD4+ T cells from blood. This chain links TRBV4-2 with TRBJ1-1; a weak D match, TRBD1 (5 bases). This receptor was identified in a woman aged 18-29 years in good health. CDR3 DNA sequence: TGTGCCAGCAGCCAAGAGGGACCGGTAAACACTGAAGCTTTCTTT. Amino acid sequence: CASSQEGPVNTEAFF.